The text below deals with one TCR beta chain. Its antigen is as yet unknown. This sample was taken from a study of identical twins. The study's findings and limits: Conclusions came from cross-sectional statistical analysis, not from following the same donors.

Trimming stripped 5 bases from V and 2 bases from J, with 13 bases between. Germline CDR1 is LNHDA and CDR2 is SQIVND (reference sequence). The CDR3 spans 15 residues. cDNA molecules carried unique molecular identifiers, and template switching added a universal primer site. TCRdb re-called the 5' RACE reads through MiXCR, storing one row per CDR3 protein. The data show 1.5 million to 2 million distinct CDR3 sequences, with around 33% seen just once and over 0.25% held by the top ten. Sequencing input: cord blood. This chain links TRBV19 with TRBJ2-1; the D is unclear. The receptor's source is a newborn girl in good health. CDR3 bases: TGTGCCAGTAGTGCCGTGGCAGCGACCTACAATGAGCAGTTCTTC. Translation: CASSAVAATYNEQFF.